The T cell receptor beta chain described here comes from a study of T cells in Graves' hyperthyroidism and ophthalmopathy. RNA transcripts were the template for amplifying TCR beta CDR3 regions. The HTBI primer set was used in a first-round RT-PCR of the TCR CDR3. TCRdb reprocessed the multiplex PCR reads via MiXCR and lists one record per CDR3 protein. The table includes 400,000 to 600,000 distinct CDR3 sequences, about a fifth detected once. Germline assignment: CDR1 SGHAT and CDR2 FQDESV (reference sequence). The CDR3 runs 16 residues. V lost 5 bases to trimming and J lost 4 bases; unmatched junction nucleotides: 9.

This sequence joins TRBV11-1 and TRBJ2-7; TRBD1 agrees at 12 bases. What was sequenced was blood. This receptor was taken from a man between 18 and 29 years old with Graves' hyperthyroidism. The CDR3 region has the DNA TGTGCCAGCAGCCCGCAGGGGGGACAGGGGGCGTACGAGCAGTACTTC. This gives the protein CASSPQGGQGAYEQYF.